Below, 13 T cell receptor beta chains from the same sample are listed, as sequenced in a study of blood T cell repertoires in COVID-19. The method was immunoSEQ multiplex PCR; TCRdb's version includes in-frame clones alone and lacks a portion of them. The sample contains fewer than 250,000 clones, approximately 88% of which appear only once. Sequencing was carried out using PBMCs or T cells enriched from blood (not recorded which). Receptors were obtained from a woman under 40 who had recovered from COVID-19.

The rearrangement joins TRBV5-1 to TRBJ2-7; D not resolved. This CDR3 is 14 amino acids long. CDR1 is SGHRS and CDR2 is YFSETQ in the germline V gene. V was shortened by 0 bases and J by 2 bases, with 9 bases between the two germline ends. The CDR3 DNA follows: TGCGCCAGCAGCTTGGAACCGGGTACCTACGAGCAGTACGTC. Translating it yields CASSLEPGTYEQYV.

This clone has more than one count but fewer than ten. The CDR3 region is CASSPRAIGTVQETQYF. For the CDR3, the DNA is TGTGCCAGCAGCCCGCGAGCTATAGGGACAGTCCAAGAGACCCAGTACTTC. This rearrangement joins TRBV3-1 (or the pseudogene TRBV3-2) to TRBJ2-5; 7 positions match TRBD1. Germline V gene data show CDR1 as LGHDT and CDR2 as YNNKEL (reference sequence). The CDR3 is 17 amino acids. Trimming cost V 4 bases and J 1 base; bases outside gene matches: 12.

The V and J genes are TRBV28 and TRBJ1-5; 7 bases map to TRBD1. CDR3 length: 13 amino acids. Germline trimming cut 4 bases from V and 4 bases from J; bases unmatched to any gene: 1. Germline V gene sequence: CDR1 MDHEN, CDR2 SYDVKM. The CDR3 is CASSSDRNQPQHF. CDR3 coding DNA: TGTGCCAGCAGTTCGGACAGGAATCAGCCCCAGCATTTT.

The chain couples TRBV5-4 to TRBJ2-1, with 12 bases identical to TRBD2. The V and J ends lost 4 bases and 9 bases, in that order; junction bases with no gene match: 14. Per the germline V gene, CDR1 is SGHNT and CDR2 is YYREEE (reference sequence). This CDR3 has 17 amino acids. The CDR3 spells CASSPGGLAGGRSEQFF. In DNA form, the CDR3 reads TGTGCCAGCAGCCCGGGAGGGCTAGCGGGGGGGCGTAGTGAGCAGTTCTTC.

The CDR3 sequence: CASSIIFNQPQHF. The DNA for the CDR3 is TGTGCCAGTAGTATAATATTCAATCAGCCCCAGCATTTT. The chain combines TRBV19 with TRBJ1-5, with no clear D. With 2 bases removed from V and 3 bases from J, the gap between germline ends came to 5 bases. The CDR3 runs to 13 residues. Germline V lookup: CDR1 LNHDA, CDR2 SQIVND (reference sequence).

V gene TRBV2 combines with J gene TRBJ2-7; D may be TRBD2 (5 bases). The CDR3 runs 13 residues. Germline V CDR1 and CDR2: SNHLY, FYNNEI. Trimming pared 8 bases from V and 4 bases from J, leaving 15 bases between. CDR3 in DNA: TGTGCCAGCGAAGGGAGAGGCCTTTACGAGCAGTACGTC. It encodes CASEGRGLYEQYV.

This chain joins TRBV9 and TRBJ2-2, with 13 bases fitting TRBD2. The CDR3 consists of 16 residues. The germline V gene has CDR1 SGDLS and CDR2 YYNGEE. V lost 4 bases to trimming and J lost 6 bases; unmatched junction nucleotides: 6. CDR3 nucleotides: TGTGCCAGCAGCCCAGGGACTAGCGGGATCGCCGGGGAGCTGTTTTTT. The encoded protein is CASSPGTSGIAGELFF.

This sequence joins TRBV19 and TRBJ1-1; tentative D call: TRBD1 (6 bases). Germline CDR1 LNHDA, CDR2 SQIVND (reference sequence). The CDR3 covers 15 residues. Trimming pared 6 bases from V and 1 base from J, leaving 15 bases between. The CDR3 DNA reads as TGTGCCAGTAGCGTGATGGGACACCGGAACACTGAAGCTTTCTTT. Protein: CASSVMGHRNTEAFF.

This sequence joins TRBV27 and TRBJ2-7; possibly TRBD1 for D (6 bases). V gave up 5 bases and J gave up 4 bases, with 9 bases separating them. CDR1 and CDR2 (germline): MNHEY, SMNVEV (reference sequence). There are 12 residues in the CDR3. CDR3 residues: CASSRTGYEQYF. The CDR3 bases are TGTGCCAGCAGTCGTACAGGGTACGAGCAGTACTTC.

The chain employs TRBV30 and TRBJ1-6, with 7 nucleotides matching TRBD1. This CDR3 is 13 amino acids long. CDR1 and CDR2 (germline): GTSNPN, SVGIG (reference sequence). V dropped 1 base and J dropped 10; count of bases not matched to a gene: 4. The CDR3 loop is CAWSGQGGSPLHF. The CDR3 DNA follows: TGTGCCTGGAGTGGACAGGGTGGGTCACCCCTCCACTTT.

The chain links TRBV3-1 (or the pseudogene TRBV3-2) to TRBJ2-1; 12 bases agree with TRBD2. CDR3 length: 15 amino acids. The germline gives CDR1 LGHDT, CDR2 YNNKEL (reference sequence). Unmatched junction bases numbered 10, after V lost 6 bases and J lost 10 bases. The CDR3 loop reads CASSQTSGGRREQFF. For the CDR3, the DNA is TGTGCCAGCAGTCAGACTAGCGGGGGAAGGAGGGAGCAGTTCTTC.

The chain combines TRBV5-8 with TRBJ1-1; weak D call: TRBD1 (5 bases). There are 15 residues in the CDR3. Per germline, CDR1 SGHTS and CDR2 YDEGEE. V lost 3 bases and J 1 base, leaving 13 bases between the germline ends. The CDR3 protein is CASSYRGGKNTEAFF. The CDR3 region has the DNA TGTGCCAGCAGCTACCGGGGGGGTAAGAACACTGAAGCTTTCTTT.

The chain couples TRBV6-5 to TRBJ1-6; D perhaps matches TRBD1 (6 bases). This CDR3 contains 14 residues. V lost 5 bases to trimming and J lost 9 bases, with 14 bases between them. Germline V lookup: CDR1 MNHEY, CDR2 SVGAGI. The CDR3 coding sequence is TGTGCCAGCAGTCTCACTGGACAGACTTCACCCCTCCACTTT. Protein: CASSLTGQTSPLHF.